This entry lists 10 T cell receptor beta chains sequenced from one sample in a study of vaccination and CD4 T cells after COVID-19. Antigens of these TCRs are unknown. Treatment denoted: roughly nine-day PBMC culture with coronavirus spike peptide pools or control peptides (ViraFEST assay). Those CD4+ T cells from the unexposed donor predate the COVID-19 pandemic (2011-2018). The Oncomine TCR Beta short-read assay sequenced DNA from cultured CD4+ T cells. TCRdb reprocessed the PCR reads with MiXCR, giving one entry per CDR3 protein. The table has roughly 4,900 distinct CDR3 sequences, approximately 54% seen once. Material: CD4+ T cells from blood, cultured in vitro. These receptors originate from a human donor in good health.

The chain combines TRBV19 with TRBJ1-1, with TRBD1 matching over 9 bases. Germline V CDR1 and CDR2: LNHDA, SQIVND (reference sequence). V lost 7 bases to trimming and J lost 7 bases; unmatched junction nucleotides: 13. The CDR3 totals 15 residues. This CDR3 reads CASKGLIQGAFEAFF. The CDR3 nucleotides read TGTGCCAGTAAGGGCCTAATACAGGGGGCCTTTGAAGCTTTCTTT.

The CDR3 is CASRGDRDRVLAGELFF. CDR3 DNA: TGTGCCAGCAGGGGAGACCGGGACAGGGTCTTGGCCGGGGAGCTGTTTTTT. This sequence joins TRBV7-8 and TRBJ2-2, with 9 bases matching TRBD1. This CDR3 is 17 amino acids long. Losses at the gene ends were 6 bases for V and 6 bases for J; bases not matched to a gene: 14. Germline V gives CDR1 SGHVS, CDR2 FQNEAQ.

This rearrangement joins TRBV21-1 to TRBJ2-1; the tabulated D call, TRBD1, remains unverified against the DNA. TRBV21-1 is marked as a pseudogene. This CDR3 region has 16 residues. This chain's CDR3 is CASSKAVSSGDNEQFF. CDR3 sequence (DNA): TGTGCCAGCAGCAAAGCCGTAAGCTCAGGGGACAATGAGCAGTTCTTC.

This clonotype was observed once. This chain connects TRBV7-9 to TRBJ1-2; TRBD1 might be the D (5 bases). The V end was cut by 5 bases, the J end by 0 bases, with 16 bases between. Looked up from germline, CDR1 is SEHNR and CDR2 is FQNEAQ (reference sequence). CDR3 length: 16 residues. Written as DNA, the CDR3 is TGTGCCAGCAGCATCCGATTGGGGGGAGCTAACTATGGCTACACCTTC. Residues: CASSIRLGGANYGYTF.

This clonotype was seen only once. The DNA of the CDR3 is TGTGCCAGCAGTTTTATACAGGGTTATGGCTACACCTTC. This sequence encodes CASSFIQGYGYTF. The chain is built from TRBV28 and TRBJ1-2, with D possibly matching TRBD1 (6 bases). With 3 bases removed from V and 5 bases from J, the gap between germline ends came to 10 bases. CDR1 MDHEN and CDR2 SYDVKM come from the germline V gene. This CDR3 has 13 amino acids.

This chain connects TRBV7-8 to TRBJ2-5; the match to TRBD2 covers 12 bases. There are 15 residues in the CDR3. The germline gives CDR1 SGHVS, CDR2 FQNEAQ. V lost 6 bases and J lost 5; bases outside the gene matches: 7. The CDR3 nucleotides read TGTGCCAGCAGACACCGACTAGCGGGAGAGGAGACCCAGTACTTC. Its protein product is CASRHRLAGEETQYF. The full variable domain, its missing parts supplied by reference TRBV7-8 and TRBJ2-5, is GAGVSQSPRYKVAKRGQDVALRCDPISGHVSLFWYQQALGQGPEFLTYFQNEAQLDKSGLPSDRFFAERPEGSVSTLKIQRTQQEDSAVYLCASRHRLAGEETQYFGPGTRLLVL.

This chain joins TRBV6-2 or TRBV6-3 and TRBJ2-2, with 10 bases matching TRBD1. The J segment lost 0 bases and the V segment lost 6 bases, leaving 7 bases of the junction unmatched. This CDR3 region has 17 residues. Looked up from germline, CDR1 is MNHEY and CDR2 is SVGEGT. CDR3 coding DNA: TGTGCCAGCAGCTTGAAAGGACAGGGGGCGAACACCGGGGAGCTGTTTTTT. It is translated as CASSLKGQGANTGELFF.

Here the CDR3 DNA reads TGTGCCAGCAGCTTAGGGGGGAGACTTGGGGAAGGTAATCAGCCCCAGCATTTT. It codes for CASSLGGRLGEGNQPQHF. The chain is built from TRBV7-9 and TRBJ1-5, with a weak D call TRBD1 (5 bases). CDR1 is SEHNR, CDR2 FQNEAQ, per germline (reference sequence). The CDR3 is 18 residues long. V was trimmed by 1 base and J by 4 bases, leaving 20 bases between them. The full variable domain, completed using reference TRBV7-9 and TRBJ1-5, is DTGVSQNPRHKITKRGQNVTFRCDPISEHNRLYWYRQTLGQGPEFLTYFQNEAQLEKSRLLSDRFSAERPKGSFSTLEIQRTEQGDSAMYLCASSLGGRLGEGNQPQHFGDGTRLSIL.

This clonotype was observed a few times. The chain combines TRBV11-3 with TRBJ2-2, with 8 bases that match TRBD2. V shed 4 bases and J 0 bases; nucleotides not matched to a gene: 4. The length of the CDR3 is 16 residues. Germline lookup yields CDR1 SGHNT and CDR2 YENEEA. The CDR3 bases are TGTGCCAGCAGCTACGGGGGGGGATCGAACACCGGGGAGCTGTTTTTT. Encoded protein: CASSYGGGSNTGELFF.

V usage is TRBV11-2 and J usage is TRBJ2-7; a weak D match, TRBD1 (5 bases). V dropped 1 base and J dropped 3 bases, with 7 bases sitting between them. The V gene's germline CDR1 is SGHAT and CDR2 FQNNGV. This CDR3 has 13 residues. CDR3 sequence reads: CASSLGGSYEQYF. DNA for the CDR3: TGTGCCAGCAGCTTAGGGGGCAGCTACGAGCAGTACTTC.